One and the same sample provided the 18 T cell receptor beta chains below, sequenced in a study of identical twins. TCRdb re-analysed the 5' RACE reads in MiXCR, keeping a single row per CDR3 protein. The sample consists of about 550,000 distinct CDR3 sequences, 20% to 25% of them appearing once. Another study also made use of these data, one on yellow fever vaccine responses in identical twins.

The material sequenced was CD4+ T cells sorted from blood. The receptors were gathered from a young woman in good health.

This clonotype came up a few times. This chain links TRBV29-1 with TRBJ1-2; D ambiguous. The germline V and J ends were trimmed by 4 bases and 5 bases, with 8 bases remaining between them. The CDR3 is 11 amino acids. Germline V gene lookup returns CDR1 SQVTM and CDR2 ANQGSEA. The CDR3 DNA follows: TGCAGCGTTGTAGGACTATATGGCTACACCTTC. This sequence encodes CSVVGLYGYTF. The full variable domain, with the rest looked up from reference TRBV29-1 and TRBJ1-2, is SAVISQKPSRDICQRGTSLTIQCQVDSQVTMMFWYRQQPGQSLTLIATANQGSEATYESGFVIDKFPISRPNLTFSTLTVSNMSPEDSSIYLCSVVGLYGYTFGSGTRLTVV.

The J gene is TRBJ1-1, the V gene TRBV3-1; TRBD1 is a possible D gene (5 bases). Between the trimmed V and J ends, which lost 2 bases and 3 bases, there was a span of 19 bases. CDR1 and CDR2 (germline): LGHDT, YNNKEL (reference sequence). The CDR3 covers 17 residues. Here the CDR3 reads CASSQPRGRIPDTEAFF. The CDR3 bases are TGTGCCAGCAGCCAACCTAGGGGAAGAATTCCGGACACTGAAGCTTTCTTT.

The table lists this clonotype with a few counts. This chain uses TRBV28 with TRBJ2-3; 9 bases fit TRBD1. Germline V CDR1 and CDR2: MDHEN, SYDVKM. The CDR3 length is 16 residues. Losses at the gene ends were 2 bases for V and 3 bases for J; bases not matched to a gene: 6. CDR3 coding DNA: TGTGCCAGCAGTTTACCGACAGGGGGGGTAACAGATACGCAGTATTTT. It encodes CASSLPTGGVTDTQYF.

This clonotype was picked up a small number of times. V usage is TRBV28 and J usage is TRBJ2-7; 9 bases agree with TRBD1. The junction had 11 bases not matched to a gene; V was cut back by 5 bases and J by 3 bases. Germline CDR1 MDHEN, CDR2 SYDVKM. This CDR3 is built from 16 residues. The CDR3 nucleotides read TGTGCCAGCAGTCAGTATCCCGGGACAGGGAACTACGAGCAGTACGTC. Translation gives CASSQYPGTGNYEQYV.

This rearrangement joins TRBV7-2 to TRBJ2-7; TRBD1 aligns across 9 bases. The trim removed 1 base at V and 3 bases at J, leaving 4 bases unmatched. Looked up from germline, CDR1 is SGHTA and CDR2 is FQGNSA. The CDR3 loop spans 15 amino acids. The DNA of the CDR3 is TGTGCCAGCAGCTTAGGGGGGACAGGGAACTACGAGCAGTACGTC. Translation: CASSLGGTGNYEQYV.

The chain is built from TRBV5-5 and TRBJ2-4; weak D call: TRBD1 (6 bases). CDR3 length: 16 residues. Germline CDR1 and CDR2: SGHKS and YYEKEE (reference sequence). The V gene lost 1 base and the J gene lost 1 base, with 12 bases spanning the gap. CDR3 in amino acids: CASSLQGNLAKNIQYF. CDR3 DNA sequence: TGTGCCAGCAGCTTGCAGGGGAATCTCGCCAAAAACATTCAGTACTTC.

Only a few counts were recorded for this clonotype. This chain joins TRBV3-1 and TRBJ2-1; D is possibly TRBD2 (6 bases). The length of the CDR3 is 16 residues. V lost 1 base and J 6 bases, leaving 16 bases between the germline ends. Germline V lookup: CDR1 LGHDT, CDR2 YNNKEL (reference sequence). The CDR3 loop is CASSQVSTSVGNEQFF. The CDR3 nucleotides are TGTGCCAGCAGCCAAGTCTCGACTAGTGTCGGCAATGAGCAGTTCTTC.

The CDR3 DNA is TGTGCCAGCAGTGAGTGGCGGGGGCCCATGAATGAGCAGTTCTTC. Protein sequence: CASSEWRGPMNEQFF. The chain combines TRBV2 with TRBJ2-1; possibly TRBD2 for D (7 bases). The V end was cut by 3 bases, the J end by 7 bases, with 16 bases between. Germline assignment: CDR1 SNHLY and CDR2 FYNNEI. CDR3 size: 15 residues.

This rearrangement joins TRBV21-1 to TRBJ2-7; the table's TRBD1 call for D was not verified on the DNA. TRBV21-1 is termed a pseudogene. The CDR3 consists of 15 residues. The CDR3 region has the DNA TGTGCCAGCACCCATCCTGGGGGTCCCCAATACGAGCAGTACTTC. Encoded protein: CASTHPGGPQYEQYF.

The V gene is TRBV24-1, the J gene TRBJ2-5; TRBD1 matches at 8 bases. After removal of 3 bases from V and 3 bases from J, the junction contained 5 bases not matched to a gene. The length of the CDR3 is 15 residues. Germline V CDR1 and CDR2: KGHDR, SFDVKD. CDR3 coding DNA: TGTGCCACCAGTGATCCAGGGGGCGCGAAAGAGACCCAGTACTTC. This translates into CATSDPGGAKETQYF.

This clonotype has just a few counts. CDR3 sequence reads: CSASDSLSNQPQHF. CDR3 in DNA: TGCAGTGCTAGCGACAGTTTGAGCAATCAGCCCCAGCATTTT. The V and J genes are TRBV20-1 and TRBJ1-5; a weak D match, TRBD1 (5 bases). Germline-derived CDR1 and CDR2 are DFQATT and SNEGSKA (reference sequence). CDR3 size: 14 residues. Trimming left V 3 bases short and J 1 base short, with 10 bases between.

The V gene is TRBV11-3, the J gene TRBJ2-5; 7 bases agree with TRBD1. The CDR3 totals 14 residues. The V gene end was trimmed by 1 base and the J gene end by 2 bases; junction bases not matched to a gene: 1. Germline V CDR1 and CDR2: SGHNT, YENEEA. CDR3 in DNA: TGTGCCAGCAGCTTAGGGGACAGACAAGAGACCCAGTACTTC. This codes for CASSLGDRQETQYF.

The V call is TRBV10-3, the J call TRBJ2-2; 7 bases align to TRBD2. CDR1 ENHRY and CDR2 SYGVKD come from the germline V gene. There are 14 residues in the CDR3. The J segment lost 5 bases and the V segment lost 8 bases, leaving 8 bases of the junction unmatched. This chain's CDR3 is CAIHQAGETGELFF. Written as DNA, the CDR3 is TGTGCCATCCACCAGGCGGGGGAAACCGGGGAGCTGTTTTTT.

CDR3 protein: CASSEHRQVDSTDTQYF. CDR3 sequence (DNA): TGCGCCAGCAGCGAACACCGACAGGTCGATAGCACAGATACGCAGTATTTT. The chain joins TRBV5-1 to TRBJ2-3; a weak D match, TRBD1 (6 bases). Germline values: CDR1 SGHRS, CDR2 YFSETQ. Trimming shortened V by 4 bases and J by 0 bases, and 18 bases separated the two germline ends. The CDR3 has 17 residues.

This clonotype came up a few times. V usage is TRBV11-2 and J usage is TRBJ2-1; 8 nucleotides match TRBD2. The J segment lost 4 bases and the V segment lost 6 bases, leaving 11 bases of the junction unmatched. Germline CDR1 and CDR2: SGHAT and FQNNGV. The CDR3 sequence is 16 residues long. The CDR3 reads CASRALAGGLYNEQFF. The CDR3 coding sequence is TGTGCCAGCAGGGCTTTGGCGGGGGGACTTTACAATGAGCAGTTCTTC.

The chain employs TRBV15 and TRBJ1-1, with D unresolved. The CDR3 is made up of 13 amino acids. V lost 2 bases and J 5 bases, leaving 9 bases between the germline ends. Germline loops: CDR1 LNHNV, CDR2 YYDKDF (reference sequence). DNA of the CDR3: TGTGCCACCAGCAGAATGGGATGGACTGAAGCTTTCTTT. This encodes CATSRMGWTEAFF.

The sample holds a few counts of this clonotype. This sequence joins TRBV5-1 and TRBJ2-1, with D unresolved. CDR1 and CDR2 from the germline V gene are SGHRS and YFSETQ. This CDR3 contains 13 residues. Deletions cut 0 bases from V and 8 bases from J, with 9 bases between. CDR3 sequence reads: CASSLGSGDEQFF. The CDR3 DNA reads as TGCGCCAGCAGCTTGGGCAGTGGGGATGAGCAGTTCTTC.

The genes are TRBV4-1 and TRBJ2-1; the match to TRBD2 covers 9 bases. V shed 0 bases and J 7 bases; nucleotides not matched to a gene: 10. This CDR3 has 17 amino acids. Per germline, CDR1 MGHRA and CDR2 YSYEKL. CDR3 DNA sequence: TGCGCCAGCAGCCAAGACATAGCGGGAGTCAGTGGAAATGAGCAGTTCTTC. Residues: CASSQDIAGVSGNEQFF.